The 20 T cell receptor beta chains in this list originate from one sample, sequenced in a study of CD8+CD57+ T cells in acquired aplastic anemia. Patients included in sequencing had previously demonstrated CD8+CD57+ cell expansion by flow cytometry. Investigators profiled TCR beta VDJ and CDR3 from genomic DNA template. TCRdb used MiXCR to reprocess the reads, holding one entry per CDR3 protein. This sample has roughly 170,000 distinct CDR3 sequences; approximately 48% occur once, and the top ten carry 10% to 15%. Sequencing input: sorted CD4+, CD8+, or CD8+CD57+ T cells (not recorded which) from PBMCs. The source of these receptors is a human donor with aplastic anemia.

Regarding this clonotype: The DNA is omitted, as the CDR3 cannot be located on it reliably, and the CDR3 follows TCRdb's listing. This rearrangement joins TRBV27 to TRBJ2-2. 12 amino acids form the CDR3, both terminal residues included. In germline, CDR1 is MNHEY, CDR2 SMNVEV (reference sequence). The CDR3 here is CASSFGAGELFF.

The chain carries TRBV10-2 and TRBJ2-2; 7 nucleotides align to TRBD2. Trimming took 9 bases from V and 3 from J; bases not matched to a gene: 10. CDR3 length equals 15 residues. Germline CDR1 reads WSHSY; CDR2 reads SAAADI. The CDR3 sequence: CASFPGTTYTGELFF. CDR3 nucleotide sequence: TGCGCCAGTTTTCCTGGGACTACTTACACCGGGGAGCTGTTTTTT.

The chain links TRBV19 to TRBJ2-3; D might be TRBD1 (5 bases). The CDR3 is 13 residues long. V dropped 7 bases and J dropped 0 bases, with 8 bases sitting between them. Germline V gene sequence: CDR1 LNHDA, CDR2 SQIVND (reference sequence). CDR3 coding DNA: TGTGCCAGTAAAGACAGCAGCACAGATACGCAGTATTTT. Amino acid sequence: CASKDSSTDTQYF.

The DNA for the CDR3 is TGCAGTGCTAGAGGCCTAGCGGGGGGACGAGATACGCAGTATTTT. Residues: CSARGLAGGRDTQYF. The chain is built from TRBV20-1 and TRBJ2-3; 11 bases fit TRBD2. Looked up from germline, CDR1 is DFQATT and CDR2 is SNEGSKA (reference sequence). The V gene end was trimmed by 1 base and the J gene end by 5 bases; junction bases not matched to a gene: 5. The CDR3 loop spans 15 amino acids.

The chain has TRBV20-1 and TRBJ2-1; TRBD2 aligns across 11 bases. The J segment lost 2 bases and the V segment lost 0 bases, leaving 3 bases of the junction unmatched. CDR3 length: 16 residues. The germline V gene encodes CDR1 DFQATT and CDR2 SNEGSKA (reference sequence). The CDR3 coding sequence is TGCAGTGCTAGAGATGGTAGCGGGAGGGCCTACAATGAGCAGTTCTTC. It is translated as CSARDGSGRAYNEQFF.

This clonotype occurred a few times. The chain employs TRBV7-2 and TRBJ1-2; D gene uncertain. Trimming shortened V by 1 base and J by 3 bases, and 9 bases separated the two germline ends. The CDR3 has 14 amino acids. Germline V lookup: CDR1 SGHTA, CDR2 FQGNSA. CDR3 nucleotide sequence: TGTGCCAGCAGCTTAGGGTTCAGCTACTATGGCTACACCTTC. It specifies CASSLGFSYYGYTF. Variable domain in full (rest from reference TRBV7-2 and TRBJ1-2): GAGVSQSPSNKVTEKGKDVELRCDPISGHTALYWYRQSLGQGLEFLIYFQGNSAPDKSGLPSDRFSAERTGGSVSTLTIQRTQQEDSAVYLCASSLGFSYYGYTFGSGTRLTVV.

This clonotype has a count of ten or more. The chain combines TRBV25-1 with TRBJ1-2, with TRBD1 matching 9 bases. This CDR3 is 16 amino acids long. V lost 3 bases and J lost 4; bases outside the gene matches: 9. Germline V lookup: CDR1 MGHDK, CDR2 SYGVNS. Written as DNA, the CDR3 is TGTGCCAGCAGTGAGCGCACAGGGGGCGCGGGCTATGGCTACACCTTC. Encoded protein: CASSERTGGAGYGYTF.

This clonotype was observed at least ten times. The chain carries TRBV5-5 and TRBJ1-6; possible D gene TRBD1, 6 bases. Germline V CDR1 and CDR2: SGHKS, YYEKEE (reference sequence). V lost 2 bases, J lost 6 bases, and 12 bases lay in between. The CDR3 runs 15 residues. The CDR3 bases are TGTGCCAGCAGCTTCCAAGGGACACCTAATTCACCCCTCCACTTT. Translated: CASSFQGTPNSPLHF. The whole variable domain, remainder taken from reference TRBV5-5 and TRBJ1-6, is DAGVTQSPTHLIKTRGQQVTLRCSPISGHKSVSWYQQVLGQGPQFIFQYYEKEERGRGNFPDRFSARQFPNYSSELNVNALLLGDSALYLCASSFQGTPNSPLHFGNGTRLTVT.

This clonotype was detected many times. The chain recombines TRBV15 with TRBJ1-2; no clear D gene. The germline gives CDR1 LNHNV, CDR2 YYDKDF (reference sequence). The CDR3 covers 12 residues. V dropped 1 base and J dropped 6 bases, with 6 bases sitting between them. CDR3 bases: TGTGCCACCAGCAGAGGCGCAGATGGCTACACCTTC. The encoded protein is CATSRGADGYTF.

This chain connects TRBV7-2 to TRBJ1-1; D is perhaps TRBD1 (6 bases). This CDR3 is built from 13 residues. The V and J ends lost 5 bases and 4 bases respectively, with 11 bases between them. CDR1 SGHTA and CDR2 FQGNSA come from the germline V gene. CDR3 protein: CASSPTGSTEAFF. The CDR3 nucleotides read TGTGCCAGCAGCCCGACAGGAAGCACTGAAGCTTTCTTT.

The sample holds one count of this clonotype. This chain uses TRBV2 with TRBJ1-3; D not resolved. CDR1 SNHLY and CDR2 FYNNEI come from the germline V gene. The CDR3 contains 12 residues. The germline V and J ends were trimmed by 7 bases and 3 bases, with 7 bases remaining between them. The CDR3 DNA is TGTGCCAGCAAAACCGATGGAAACACCATATATTTT. It codes for CASKTDGNTIYF. Looking up the rest from reference TRBV2 and TRBJ1-3 gives the full variable domain: EPEVTQTPSHQVTQMGQEVILRCVPISNHLYFYWYRQILGQKVEFLVSFYNNEISEKSEIFDDQFSVERPDGSNFTLKIRSTKLEDSAMYFCASKTDGNTIYFGEGSWLTVV.

This clonotype was seen a few times. The chain employs TRBV18 and TRBJ1-1; no firm D call. The CDR3 spans 12 residues. The germline V gene has CDR1 KGHSH and CDR2 LQKENI. The V and J ends lost 5 bases and 4 bases respectively, with 8 bases between them. The CDR3 loop reads CASSAPSTEAFF. The DNA of the CDR3 is TGTGCCAGCTCAGCCCCGTCCACTGAAGCTTTCTTT.

Ten or more counts support this clonotype. The genes are TRBV6-5 and TRBJ2-7; D is ambiguous. The CDR3 loop spans 12 amino acids. The germline gives CDR1 MNHEY, CDR2 SVGAGI. V shed 5 bases and J shed 4 bases, with 9 bases lying between them. The CDR3 is CASSPGRYEQYF. The CDR3 coding sequence is TGTGCCAGCAGTCCCGGACGGTACGAGCAGTACTTC.

Remarks on this clonotype: The junction departs from germline at one end; a sequencing error may be responsible. This chain uses TRBV11-2 with TRBJ2-7; D possibly matches TRBD1 or TRBD2 (5 bases each). Germline-derived CDR1 and CDR2 are SGHAT and FQNNGV. CDR3 size: 14 residues. CDR3 residues: CASSPRGGTYEQCF. CDR3 DNA sequence: TGTGCCAGCAGCCCCCGGGGCGGAACCTACGAGCAGTGCTTC.

This chain joins TRBV6-5 and TRBJ2-7; 9 bases agree with TRBD1. The germline V gene has CDR1 MNHEY and CDR2 SVGAGI. The CDR3 is 15 amino acids. With 0 bases clipped from V and 5 bases from J, the junction kept 5 bases outside the gene matches. CDR3 amino acids: CASSYSGTGYNEQYF. CDR3 sequence (DNA): TGTGCCAGCAGTTACTCTGGGACAGGGTACAACGAGCAGTACTTC.

The rearrangement uses TRBV9 and TRBJ2-5, with 11 bases identical to TRBD2. The CDR3 has 17 residues. Germline V gene lookup returns CDR1 SGDLS and CDR2 YYNGEE. J was trimmed by 4 bases and V by 6 bases; bases with no gene match: 14. For the CDR3, the DNA is TGTGCCAGCAACCCTAGCGGGGGGCCGGACCTCAGAGAGACCCAGTACTTC. Amino acid sequence: CASNPSGGPDLRETQYF.

The table lists this clonotype with a few counts. In nucleotides, the CDR3 is TGTGCCAGCAGTTTACGGCTAGCCGCTAAAGCCAAAAACATTCAGTACTTC. It encodes CASSLRLAAKAKNIQYF. The V call is TRBV12-3 or TRBV12-4, the J call TRBJ2-4; perhaps TRBD2 as D (5 bases). The CDR3 is 17 amino acids. The V and J ends lost 2 bases and 0 bases respectively, with 14 bases between them.

This clonotype was detected ten times or more. The chain carries TRBV5-1 and TRBJ1-2; D possibly corresponds to TRBD1 (5 bases). Germline values: CDR1 SGHRS, CDR2 YFSETQ. Trimming removed 3 bases at V and 3 bases at J, with 12 bases between. The CDR3 spans 14 residues. The CDR3 here is CASSSGAEDYGYTF. The CDR3 DNA reads as TGCGCCAGCAGCTCCGGGGCCGAAGACTATGGCTACACCTTC. Filled out from reference TRBV5-1 and TRBJ1-2, the complete variable domain reads KAGVTQTPRYLIKTRGQQVTLSCSPISGHRSVSWYQQTPGQGLQFLFEYFSETQRNKGNFPGRFSGRQFSNSRSEMNVSTLELGDSALYLCASSSGAEDYGYTFGSGTRLTVV.

The chain joins TRBV10-2 to TRBJ1-6, with D possibly being TRBD1 (6 bases). V lost 1 base to trimming and J lost 2 bases, with 9 bases between them. Germline CDR1 and CDR2: WSHSY and SAAADI. The CDR3 loop spans 16 amino acids. The CDR3: CASSEWGGPYNSPLHF. DNA of the CDR3: TGCGCCAGCAGTGAGTGGGGGGGCCCCTATAATTCACCCCTCCACTTT.

In nucleotides, the CDR3 is TGTGCCAGCAGGTCCGGGACCGTCATTGAAGCTTTCTTT. As protein: CASRSGTVIEAFF. V is TRBV2 and J is TRBJ1-1; D might be TRBD1 (5 bases). V lost 6 bases to trimming and J lost 7 bases, with 15 bases between them. Germline V lookup: CDR1 SNHLY, CDR2 FYNNEI. The CDR3 is 13 amino acids.